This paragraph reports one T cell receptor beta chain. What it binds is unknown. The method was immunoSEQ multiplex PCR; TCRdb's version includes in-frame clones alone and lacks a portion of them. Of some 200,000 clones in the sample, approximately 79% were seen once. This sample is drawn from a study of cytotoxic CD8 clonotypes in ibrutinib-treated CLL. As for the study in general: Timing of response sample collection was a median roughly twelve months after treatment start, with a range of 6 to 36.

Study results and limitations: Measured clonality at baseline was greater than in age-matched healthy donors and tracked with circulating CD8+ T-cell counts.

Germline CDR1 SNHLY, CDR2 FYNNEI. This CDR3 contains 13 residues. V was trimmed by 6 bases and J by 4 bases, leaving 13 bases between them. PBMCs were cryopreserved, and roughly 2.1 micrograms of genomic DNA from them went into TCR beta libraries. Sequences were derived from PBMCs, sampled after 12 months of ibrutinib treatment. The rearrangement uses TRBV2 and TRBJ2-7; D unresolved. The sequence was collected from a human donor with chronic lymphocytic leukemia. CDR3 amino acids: CASRLRDTYEQYF. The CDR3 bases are TGTGCCAGCAGACTAAGAGACACTTACGAGCAGTACTTC.